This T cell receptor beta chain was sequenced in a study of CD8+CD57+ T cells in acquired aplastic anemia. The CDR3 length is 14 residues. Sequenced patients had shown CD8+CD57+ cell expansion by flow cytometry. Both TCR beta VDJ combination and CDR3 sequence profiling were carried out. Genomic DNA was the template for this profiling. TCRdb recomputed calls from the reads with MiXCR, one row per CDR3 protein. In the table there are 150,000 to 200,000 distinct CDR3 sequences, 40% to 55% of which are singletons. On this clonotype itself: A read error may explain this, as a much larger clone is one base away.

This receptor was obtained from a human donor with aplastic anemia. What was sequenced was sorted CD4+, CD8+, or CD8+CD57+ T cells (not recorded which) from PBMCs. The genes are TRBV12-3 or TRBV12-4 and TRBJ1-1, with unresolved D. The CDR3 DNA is TGTGCCAGCAACTCCCCGGTAGGGTACACTAAAGCTTTCTTT. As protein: CASNSPVGYTKAFF.